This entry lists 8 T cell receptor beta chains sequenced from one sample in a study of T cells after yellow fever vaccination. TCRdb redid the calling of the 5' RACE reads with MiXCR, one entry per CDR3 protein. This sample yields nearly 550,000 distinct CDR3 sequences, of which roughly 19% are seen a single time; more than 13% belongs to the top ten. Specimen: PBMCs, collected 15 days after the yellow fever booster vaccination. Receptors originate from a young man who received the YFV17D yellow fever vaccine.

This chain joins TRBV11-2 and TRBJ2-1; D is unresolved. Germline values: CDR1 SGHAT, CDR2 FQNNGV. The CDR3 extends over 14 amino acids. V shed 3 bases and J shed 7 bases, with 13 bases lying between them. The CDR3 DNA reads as TGTGCCAGCAGCTTCGCCCTAGGTACAAATGAGCAGTTCTTC. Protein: CASSFALGTNEQFF.

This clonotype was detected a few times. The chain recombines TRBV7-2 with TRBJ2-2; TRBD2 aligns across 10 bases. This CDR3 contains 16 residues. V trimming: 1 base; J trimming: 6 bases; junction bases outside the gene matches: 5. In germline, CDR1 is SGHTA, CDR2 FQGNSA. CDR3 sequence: CASSLVASGGPGELFF. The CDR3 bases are TGTGCCAGCAGCTTAGTGGCTAGCGGGGGCCCCGGGGAGCTGTTTTTT.

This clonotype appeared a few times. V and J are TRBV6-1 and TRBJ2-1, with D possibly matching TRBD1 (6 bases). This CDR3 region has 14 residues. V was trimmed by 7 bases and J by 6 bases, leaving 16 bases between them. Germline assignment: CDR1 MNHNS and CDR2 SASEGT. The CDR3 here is CASTKPGVGNEQFF. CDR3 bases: TGTGCCAGCACCAAGCCAGGGGTCGGCAATGAGCAGTTCTTC.

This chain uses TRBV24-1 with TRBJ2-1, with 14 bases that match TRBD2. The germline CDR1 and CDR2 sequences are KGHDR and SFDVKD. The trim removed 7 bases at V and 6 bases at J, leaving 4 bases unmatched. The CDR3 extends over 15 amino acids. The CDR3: CATSETSGRANEQFF. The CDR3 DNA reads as TGTGCCACCAGCGAGACTAGCGGGAGGGCCAATGAGCAGTTCTTC.

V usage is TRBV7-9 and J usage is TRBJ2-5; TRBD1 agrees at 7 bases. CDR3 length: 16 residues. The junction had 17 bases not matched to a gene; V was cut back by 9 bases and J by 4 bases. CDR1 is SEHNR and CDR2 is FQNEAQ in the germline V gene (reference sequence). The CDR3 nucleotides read TGTGCCAGGAAAACAGGGACAGCGAGGGCAGGAGAGACCCAGTACTTC. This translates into CARKTGTARAGETQYF.

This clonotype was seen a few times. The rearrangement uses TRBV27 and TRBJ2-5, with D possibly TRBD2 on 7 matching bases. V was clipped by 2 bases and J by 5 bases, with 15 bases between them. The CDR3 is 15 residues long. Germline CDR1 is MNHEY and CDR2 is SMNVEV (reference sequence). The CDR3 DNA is TGTGCCAGCAGTTTAAATTTAGGGGGGGGGGAGACCCAGTACTTC. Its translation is CASSLNLGGGETQYF.

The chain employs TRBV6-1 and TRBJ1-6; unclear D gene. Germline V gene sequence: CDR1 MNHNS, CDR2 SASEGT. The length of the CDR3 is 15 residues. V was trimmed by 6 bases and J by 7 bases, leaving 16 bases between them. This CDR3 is CASSPSGRGNSPLHF. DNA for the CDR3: TGTGCCAGCAGCCCTAGCGGGCGAGGGAATTCACCCCTCCACTTT.

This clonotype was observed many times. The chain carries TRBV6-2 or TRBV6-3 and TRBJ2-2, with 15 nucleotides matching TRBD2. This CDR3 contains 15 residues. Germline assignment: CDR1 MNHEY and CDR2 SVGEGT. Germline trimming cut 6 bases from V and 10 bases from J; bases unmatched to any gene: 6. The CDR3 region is CASRPGLAGGEELFF. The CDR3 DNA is TGTGCCAGCAGACCCGGACTAGCGGGAGGGGAGGAGCTGTTTTTT.